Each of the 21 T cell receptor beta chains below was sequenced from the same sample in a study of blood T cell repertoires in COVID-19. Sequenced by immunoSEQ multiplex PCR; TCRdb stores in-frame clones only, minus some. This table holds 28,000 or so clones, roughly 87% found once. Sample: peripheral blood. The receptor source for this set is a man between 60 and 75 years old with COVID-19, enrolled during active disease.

The CDR3 loop reads CASRPGQGFDQETQYF. CDR3 sequence (DNA): TGTGCCAGCAGGCCGGGACAGGGGTTCGACCAAGAGACCCAGTACTTC. The chain is built from TRBV28 and TRBJ2-5, with 10 bases that match TRBD1. Germline loops: CDR1 MDHEN, CDR2 SYDVKM. The CDR3 contains 16 residues. J lost 0 bases, V lost 6 bases, and 7 bases had no gene match.

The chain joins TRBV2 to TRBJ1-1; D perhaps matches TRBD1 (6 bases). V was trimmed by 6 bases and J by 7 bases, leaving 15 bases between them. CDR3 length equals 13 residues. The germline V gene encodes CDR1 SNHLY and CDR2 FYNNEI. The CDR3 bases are TGTGCCAGCAGCTACCCAGGGGCACGTGAAGCTTTCTTT. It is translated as CASSYPGAREAFF.

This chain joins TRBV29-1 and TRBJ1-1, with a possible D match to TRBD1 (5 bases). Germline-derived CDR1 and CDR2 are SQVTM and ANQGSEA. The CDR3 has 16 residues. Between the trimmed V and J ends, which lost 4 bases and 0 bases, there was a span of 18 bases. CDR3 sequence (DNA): TGCAGCGTTGTGGGGGGTGGGAGGCCCCTGAACACTGAAGCTTTCTTT. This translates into CSVVGGGRPLNTEAFF.

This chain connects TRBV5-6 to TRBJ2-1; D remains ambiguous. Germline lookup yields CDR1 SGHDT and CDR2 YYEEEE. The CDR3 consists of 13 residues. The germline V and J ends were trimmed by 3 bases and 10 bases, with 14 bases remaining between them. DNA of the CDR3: TGTGCCAGCAGCTGGAGCGCCCCTAGAGAGCAGTTCTTC. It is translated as CASSWSAPREQFF.

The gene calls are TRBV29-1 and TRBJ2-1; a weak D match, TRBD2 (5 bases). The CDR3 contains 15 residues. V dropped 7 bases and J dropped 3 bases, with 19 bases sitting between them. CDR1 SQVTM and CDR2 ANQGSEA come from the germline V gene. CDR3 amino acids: CSGRRSGTHYNEQFF. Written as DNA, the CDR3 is TGCAGCGGCCGGCGCAGCGGAACCCACTACAATGAGCAGTTCTTC.

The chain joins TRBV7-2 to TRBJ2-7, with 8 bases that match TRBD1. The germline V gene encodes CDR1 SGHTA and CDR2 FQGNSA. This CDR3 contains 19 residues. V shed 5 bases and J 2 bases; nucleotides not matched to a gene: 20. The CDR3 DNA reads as TGTGCCAGCAGCCCCCGACAGGGGATCAATCTAGACCCAACCTACGAGCAGTACTTC. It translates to CASSPRQGINLDPTYEQYF.

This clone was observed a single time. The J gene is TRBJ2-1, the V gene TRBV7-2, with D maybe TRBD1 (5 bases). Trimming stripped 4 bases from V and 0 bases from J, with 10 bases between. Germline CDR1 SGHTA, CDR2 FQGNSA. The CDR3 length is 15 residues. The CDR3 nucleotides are TGTGCCAGCAGCTCCAGGGTAAGCTCCTACAATGAGCAGTTCTTC. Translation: CASSSRVSSYNEQFF.

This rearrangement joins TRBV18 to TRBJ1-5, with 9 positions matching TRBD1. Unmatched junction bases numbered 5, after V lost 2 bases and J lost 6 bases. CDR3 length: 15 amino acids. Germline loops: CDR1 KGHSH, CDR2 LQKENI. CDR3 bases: TGTGCCAGCTCACCATCAGGACAGGGGATTCAGCCCCAGCATTTT. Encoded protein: CASSPSGQGIQPQHF.

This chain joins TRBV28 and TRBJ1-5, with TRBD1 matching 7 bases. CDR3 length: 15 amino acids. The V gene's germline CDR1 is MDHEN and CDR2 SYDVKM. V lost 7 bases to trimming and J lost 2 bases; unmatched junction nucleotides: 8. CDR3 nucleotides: TGTGCCAGCACCCAAGGGGGCGCCCGCAATCAGCCCCAGCATTTT. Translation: CASTQGGARNQPQHF.

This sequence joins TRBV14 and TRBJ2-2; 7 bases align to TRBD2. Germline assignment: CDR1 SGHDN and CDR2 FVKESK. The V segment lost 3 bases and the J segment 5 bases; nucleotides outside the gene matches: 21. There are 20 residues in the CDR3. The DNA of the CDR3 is TGTGCCAGCAGCCACCCGAAAGGCCGACGGGGGGTGGTGAGAACCGGGGAGCTGTTTTTT. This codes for CASSHPKGRRGVVRTGELFF.

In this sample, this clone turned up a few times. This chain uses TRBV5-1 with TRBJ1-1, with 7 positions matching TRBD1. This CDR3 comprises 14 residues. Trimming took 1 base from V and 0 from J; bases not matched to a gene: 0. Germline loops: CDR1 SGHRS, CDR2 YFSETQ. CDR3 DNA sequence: TGCGCCAGCAGCTTGCAGGGGGTGAACACTGAAGCTTTCTTT. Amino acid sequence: CASSLQGVNTEAFF.

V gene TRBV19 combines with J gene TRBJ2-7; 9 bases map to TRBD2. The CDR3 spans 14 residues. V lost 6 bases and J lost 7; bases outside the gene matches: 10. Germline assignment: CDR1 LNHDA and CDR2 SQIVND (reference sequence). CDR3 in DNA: TGTGCCAGTAGACCGGGACTAGCAACTAGTGAGCAGTACTTC. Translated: CASRPGLATSEQYF.

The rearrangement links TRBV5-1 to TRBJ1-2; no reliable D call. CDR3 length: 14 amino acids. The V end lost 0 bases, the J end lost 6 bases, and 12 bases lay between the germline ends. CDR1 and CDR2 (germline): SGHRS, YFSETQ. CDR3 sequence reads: CASSLAAGLDGYTF. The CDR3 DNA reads TGCGCCAGCAGCTTGGCGGCAGGTCTGGATGGCTACACCTTC.

CDR3 amino acids: CASSTPSGGRYEKLFF. DNA of the CDR3: TGTGCCAGTAGTACCCCTTCGGGGGGGAGGTATGAAAAACTGTTTTTT. The rearrangement links TRBV19 to TRBJ1-4, with a weak D call TRBD1 (5 bases). This CDR3 contains 16 residues. Germline V lookup: CDR1 LNHDA, CDR2 SQIVND (reference sequence). V was cut by 4 bases and J by 6 bases, with 18 bases left in between. Using reference TRBV19 and TRBJ1-4 for the parts outside the CDR3, the full variable domain is DGGITQSPKYLFRKEGQNVTLSCEQNLNHDAMYWYRQDPGQGLRLIYYSQIVNDFQKGDIAEGYSVSREKKESFPLTVTSAQKNPTAFYLCASSTPSGGRYEKLFFGSGTQLSVL.

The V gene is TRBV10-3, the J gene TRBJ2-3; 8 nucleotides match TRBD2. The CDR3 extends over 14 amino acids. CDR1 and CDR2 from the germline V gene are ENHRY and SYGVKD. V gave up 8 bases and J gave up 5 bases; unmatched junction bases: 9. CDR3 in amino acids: CAIGAGGDRDTQYF. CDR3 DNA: TGTGCCATCGGGGCGGGAGGAGATAGAGATACGCAGTATTTT.

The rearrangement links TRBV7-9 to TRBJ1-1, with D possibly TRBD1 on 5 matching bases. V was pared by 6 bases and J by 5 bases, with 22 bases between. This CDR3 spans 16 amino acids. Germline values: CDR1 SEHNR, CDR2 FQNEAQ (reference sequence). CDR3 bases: TGTGCCAGCAGGCAAGGGGCAGGGAAAGGTCTTACTGAAGCTTTCTTT. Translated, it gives CASRQGAGKGLTEAFF.

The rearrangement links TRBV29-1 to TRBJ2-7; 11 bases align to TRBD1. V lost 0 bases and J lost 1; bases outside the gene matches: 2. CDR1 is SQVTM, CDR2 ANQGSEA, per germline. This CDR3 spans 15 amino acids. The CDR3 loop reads CSVEEGTGGSYEQYF. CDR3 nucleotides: TGCAGCGTTGAAGAGGGGACAGGGGGGTCCTACGAGCAGTACTTC.

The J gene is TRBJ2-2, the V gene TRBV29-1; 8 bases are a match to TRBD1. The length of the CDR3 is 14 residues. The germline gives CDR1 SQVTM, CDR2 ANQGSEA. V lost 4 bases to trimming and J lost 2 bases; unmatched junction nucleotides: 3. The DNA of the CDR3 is TGCAGCGTTGTGACAGGGGTCAACACCGGGGAGCTGTTTTTT. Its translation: CSVVTGVNTGELFF.

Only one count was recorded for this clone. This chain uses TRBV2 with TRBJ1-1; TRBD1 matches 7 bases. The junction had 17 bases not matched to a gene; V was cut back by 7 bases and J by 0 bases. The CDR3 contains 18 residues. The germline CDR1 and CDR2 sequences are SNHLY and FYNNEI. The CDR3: CASTLLPGQNYMNTEAFF. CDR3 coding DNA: TGTGCCAGCACCCTTCTACCGGGACAGAATTATATGAACACTGAAGCTTTCTTT.

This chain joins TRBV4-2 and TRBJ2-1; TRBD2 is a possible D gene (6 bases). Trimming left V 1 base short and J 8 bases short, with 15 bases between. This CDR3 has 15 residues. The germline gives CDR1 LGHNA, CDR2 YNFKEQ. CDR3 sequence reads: CASSQATGVLYEQFF. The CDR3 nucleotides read TGTGCCAGCAGCCAAGCAACGGGAGTGTTATATGAGCAGTTCTTC.

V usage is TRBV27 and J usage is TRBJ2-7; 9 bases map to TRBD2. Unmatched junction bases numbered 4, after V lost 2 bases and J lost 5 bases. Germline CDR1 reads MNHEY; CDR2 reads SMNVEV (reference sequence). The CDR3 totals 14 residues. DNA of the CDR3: TGTGCCAGCAGTTTAGAGCGGGGGGCAAACGAGCAGTACTTC. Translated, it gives CASSLERGANEQYF.